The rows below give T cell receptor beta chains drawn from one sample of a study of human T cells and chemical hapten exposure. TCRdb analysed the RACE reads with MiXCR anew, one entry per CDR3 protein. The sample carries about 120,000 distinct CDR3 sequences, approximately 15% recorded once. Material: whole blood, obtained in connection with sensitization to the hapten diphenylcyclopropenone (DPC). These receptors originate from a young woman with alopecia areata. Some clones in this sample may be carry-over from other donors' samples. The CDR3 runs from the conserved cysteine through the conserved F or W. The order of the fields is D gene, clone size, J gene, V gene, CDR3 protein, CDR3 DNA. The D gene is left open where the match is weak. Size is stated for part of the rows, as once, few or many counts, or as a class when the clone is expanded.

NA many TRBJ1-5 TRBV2 CASTGQGLSNQPQHF TGTGCCAGCACAGGGCAGGGACTTAGCAATCAGCCCCAGCATTTT
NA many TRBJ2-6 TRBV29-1 CSVEAGFSGANVLTF TGCAGCGTTGAGGCGGGGTTCTCTGGGGCCAACGTCCTGACTTTC
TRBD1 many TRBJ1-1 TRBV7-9 CASSPHRGRTEAFF TGTGCCAGCAGCCCACACAGGGGGCGGACTGAAGCTTTCTTT
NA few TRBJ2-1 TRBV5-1 CASSLVGQGNNEQFF TGCGCCAGCAGCTTGGTGGGGCAGGGAAACAATGAGCAGTTCTTC
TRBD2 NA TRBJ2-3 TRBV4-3 CASSQAAGGLRDTQYF TGCGCCAGCAGCCAAGCAGCGGGGGGTCTACGGGATACGCAGTATTTT
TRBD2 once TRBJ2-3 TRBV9 CASSALPTSGYTDTQYF TGTGCCAGCAGCGCCCTTCCGACTAGCGGGTACACAGATACGCAGTATTTT
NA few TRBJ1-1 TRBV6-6 CASGRTTEAFF TGTGCCAGCGGCCGTACAACTGAAGCTTTCTTT
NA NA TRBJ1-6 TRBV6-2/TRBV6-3 CASRRSWDSPLHF TGTGCCAGCAGGCGTTCATGGGATTCACCCCTCCACTTT
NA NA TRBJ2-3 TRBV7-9 CASRQASTQYF TGTGCCAGCAGACAGGCTAGTACGCAGTATTTT
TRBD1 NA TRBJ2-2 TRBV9 CASSATGVPLDTGELFF TGTGCCAGCAGCGCGACAGGGGTCCCCCTCGACACCGGGGAGCTGTTTTTT
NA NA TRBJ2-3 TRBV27 CASSLSWEGGATDTQYF TGTGCCAGCAGTTTATCTTGGGAGGGGGGAGCCACAGATACGCAGTATTTT
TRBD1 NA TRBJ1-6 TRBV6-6 CASSYDGRVGQVNF TGTGCCAGCAGTTACGACGGAAGGGTGGGACAGGTCAACTTT
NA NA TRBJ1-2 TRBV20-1 CSARSGGPHYGYTF TGCAGTGCTAGATCGGGGGGACCACACTATGGCTACACCTTC
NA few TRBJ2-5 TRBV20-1 CSARDYETQYF TGCAGTGCTAGAGATTATGAGACCCAGTACTTC
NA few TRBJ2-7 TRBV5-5 CASSLGPGHQYEQYF TGTGCCAGCAGCTTAGGACCGGGACACCAATACGAGCAGTACTTC
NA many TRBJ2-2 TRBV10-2 CASSEPVRRGELFF TGCGCCAGCAGTGAGCCAGTGCGAAGAGGGGAGCTGTTTTTT
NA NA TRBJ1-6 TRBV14 CASSIPRLLGNSPLHF TGTGCCAGCAGCATCCCGAGGCTTCTGGGTAATTCACCCCTCCACTTT
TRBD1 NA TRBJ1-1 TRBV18 CASSDRVGTEAFF TGTGCCAGCTCCGACAGGGTCGGCACTGAAGCTTTCTTT
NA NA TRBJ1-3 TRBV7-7 CASSSDNSLRNTIYF TGTGCCAGCAGCTCCGACAACAGTCTTAGAAACACCATATATTTT
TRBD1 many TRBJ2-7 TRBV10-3 CAISPIGTADEQYF TGTGCCATCAGTCCTATTGGGACAGCCGACGAGCAGTACTTC
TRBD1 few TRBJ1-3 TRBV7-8 CASSLVQGAGNTIYF TGTGCCAGCAGCTTAGTACAGGGGGCTGGAAACACCATATATTTT
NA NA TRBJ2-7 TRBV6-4 CASRTGTPYEQYF TGTGCCAGCAGGACCGGGACACCTTACGAGCAGTACTTC
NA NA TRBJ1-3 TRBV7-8 CASSLAARSSGNTIYF TGTGCCAGCAGCTTAGCAGCGCGCAGCTCTGGAAACACCATATATTTT
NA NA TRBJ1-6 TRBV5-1 CASSLGQGPSPLHF TGCGCCAGCAGCTTGGGGCAGGGGCCCTCACCCCTCCACTTT
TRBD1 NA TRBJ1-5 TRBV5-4 CASSPDRAGTQHF TGTGCCAGCAGCCCGGACAGGGCGGGGACCCAGCATTTT
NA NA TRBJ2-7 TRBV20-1 CSASGGTERPYEQYF TGCAGTGCTAGCGGGGGGACAGAACGACCCTACGAGCAGTACTTC
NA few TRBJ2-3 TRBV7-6 CASSLGGYTDTQYF TGTGCCAGCAGCTTAGGGGGCTACACAGATACGCAGTATTTT
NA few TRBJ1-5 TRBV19 CASSINGVWRGGNQPQHF TGTGCCAGTAGTATAAATGGGGTATGGAGGGGAGGCAATCAGCCCCAGCATTTT
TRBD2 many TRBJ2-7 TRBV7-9 CASSPPGLGNEQYF TGTGCCAGCAGTCCGCCGGGACTAGGAAACGAGCAGTACTTC
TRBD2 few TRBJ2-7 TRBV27 CASSGGAYEQYF TGTGCCAGCAGTGGGGGGGCCTACGAGCAGTACTTC
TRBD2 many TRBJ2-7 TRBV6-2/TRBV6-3 CASSPDSRLAGYF TGTGCCAGCAGCCCCGACTCCAGACTAGCGGGGTATTTC
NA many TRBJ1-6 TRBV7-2 CASSDLTGRNNSPLHF TGTGCCAGCAGCGACTTAACAGGGAGAAATAATTCACCCCTCCACTTT
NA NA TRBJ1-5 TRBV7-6 CASSLLTGKGNQPQHF TGTGCCAGCAGCTTACTTACGGGGAAGGGCAATCAGCCCCAGCATTTT
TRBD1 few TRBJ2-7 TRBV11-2 CASSLVDRGGYEQYF TGTGCCAGCAGCTTGGTCGACAGGGGAGGCTACGAGCAGTACTTC
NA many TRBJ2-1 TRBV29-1 CSVEAPVEGNEQFF TGCAGCGTTGAAGCCCCGGTGGAAGGGAATGAGCAGTTCTTC
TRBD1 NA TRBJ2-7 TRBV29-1 CSAPGTGGEQYF TGCAGCGCCCCGGGGACAGGGGGCGAGCAGTACTTC
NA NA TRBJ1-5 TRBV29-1 CSVGDRGQPQHF TGCAGCGTGGGGGACCGTGGACAGCCCCAGCATTTT
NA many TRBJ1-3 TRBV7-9 CASSLAIQNTIYF TGTGCCAGCAGCTTAGCCATTCAGAACACCATATATTTT
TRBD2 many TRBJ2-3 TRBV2 CASSENGLAGATDTQYF TGTGCCAGCAGTGAAAACGGGCTAGCGGGGGCAACAGATACGCAGTATTTT
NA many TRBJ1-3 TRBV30 CAWSAGNSGNTIYF TGTGCCTGGAGTGCCGGCAACTCTGGAAACACCATATATTTT
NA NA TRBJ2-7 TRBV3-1 CASSRTSSLEQYF TGTGCCAGCAGCCGGACATCGTCCTTGGAGCAGTACTTC
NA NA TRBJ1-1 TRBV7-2 CASSLRAGVNTEAFF TGTGCCAGCAGCTTACGAGCAGGGGTGAACACTGAAGCTTTCTTT
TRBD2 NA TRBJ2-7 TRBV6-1 CASETSDVIYEQYF TGTGCCAGCGAAACTAGCGATGTCATTTACGAGCAGTACTTC
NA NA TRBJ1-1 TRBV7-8 CASSFASNTEAFF TGTGCCAGCAGCTTTGCCTCGAACACTGAAGCTTTCTTT
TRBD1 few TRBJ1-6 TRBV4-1 CASSQDQGQGNSPLHF TGCGCCAGCAGCCAAGATCAGGGACAGGGGAATTCACCCCTCCACTTT
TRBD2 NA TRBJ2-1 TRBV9 CASSVLAGGLLGEQFF TGTGCCAGCAGCGTCCTGGCGGGGGGACTCCTAGGGGAGCAGTTCTTC
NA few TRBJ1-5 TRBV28 CASSARGYRNQPQHF TGTGCCAGCAGCGCTCGCGGCTATCGCAATCAGCCCCAGCATTTT
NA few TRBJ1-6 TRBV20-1 CSAKGTLDSPLHF TGCAGTGCCAAAGGGACCCTCGATTCACCCCTCCACTTT
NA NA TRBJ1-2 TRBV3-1 CASSQEGDFYGYTF TGTGCCAGCAGCCAAGAAGGGGATTTCTATGGCTACACCTTC
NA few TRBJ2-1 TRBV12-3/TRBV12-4 CASSLLGGANEQFF TGTGCCAGCAGTTTATTAGGGGGGGCCAATGAGCAGTTCTTC
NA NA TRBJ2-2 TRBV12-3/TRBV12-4 CASSSSWSGELFF TGTGCCAGCAGTTCCTCTTGGTCCGGGGAGCTGTTTTTT
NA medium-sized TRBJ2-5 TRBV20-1 CSASSQETQYF TGCAGTGCTAGCTCACAAGAGACCCAGTACTTC
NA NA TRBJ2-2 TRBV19 CASHPQGSGELFF TGTGCCAGCCACCCCCAGGGCTCCGGGGAGCTGTTTTTT
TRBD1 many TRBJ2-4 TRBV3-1 CASSTRDRSSNIQYF TGTGCCAGCAGCACCCGGGACAGATCCTCAAACATTCAGTACTTC
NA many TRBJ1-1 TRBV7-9 CASSLAENTEAFF TGTGCCAGCAGCTTAGCAGAGAACACTGAAGCTTTCTTT